Shown below are 23 T cell receptor beta chains from a single sample sequenced in a study of cytomegalovirus exposure and HLA in healthy donors. Primers: 60 Vbeta forward and 13 Jbeta reverse. The data were produced by immunoSEQ multiplex PCR, yet TCRdb's version contains in-frame clones alone and is incomplete. Among 81,000 or so clones listed, 75% to 85% were seen once. Sequenced sample: PBMCs. The receptors were gathered from a man aged 50-59 years in good health and CMV-seropositive.

V is TRBV6-5 and J is TRBJ2-4, with TRBD2 identical over 9 bases. CDR3 length: 14 amino acids. The V gene's germline CDR1 is MNHEY and CDR2 SVGAGI. The ends lost 6 bases at V and 2 bases at J; junction bases unmatched: 2. The CDR3 protein is CASSPSGTKNIQYF. DNA of the CDR3: TGTGCCAGCAGCCCTAGCGGGACCAAAAACATTCAGTACTTC.

The chain recombines TRBV18 with TRBJ2-3, with D maybe TRBD2 (6 bases). Germline values: CDR1 KGHSH, CDR2 LQKENI. Trimming left V 8 bases short and J 2 bases short, with 20 bases between. The CDR3 has 16 amino acids. The CDR3: CASTLMVAENTDTQYF. CDR3 in DNA: TGTGCCAGCACCCTCATGGTAGCGGAGAACACAGATACGCAGTATTTT.

The chain uses TRBV5-8 and TRBJ1-3; D is undetermined. The CDR3 consists of 15 residues. Deletions cut 0 bases from V and 0 bases from J, with 7 bases between. Per the germline V gene, CDR1 is SGHTS and CDR2 is YDEGEE. CDR3 sequence: CASSLGAFSGNTIYF. CDR3 in DNA: TGTGCCAGCAGCTTGGGAGCGTTCTCTGGAAACACCATATATTTT.

The rearrangement links TRBV7-9 to TRBJ2-3; 13 positions agree with TRBD2. Looked up from germline, CDR1 is SEHNR and CDR2 is FQNEAQ (reference sequence). V was pared by 3 bases and J by 15 bases, with 9 bases of the junction left unmatched. This CDR3 has 14 residues. The CDR3 protein is CASSFPSRLAGGYF. The CDR3 region has the DNA TGTGCCAGCAGCTTCCCCAGTAGACTAGCGGGAGGATATTTT.

To note about this clone: The junction does not match germline at one end; this may be a read error. Written as DNA, the CDR3 is TGCGCCAGCAGCTTGGAGGGAACTGGGGCCAACGGCCTGACTTTC. Protein sequence: CASSLEGTGANGLTF. The V and J genes are TRBV5-1 and TRBJ2-6; a weak D match, TRBD1 (5 bases). In germline, CDR1 is SGHRS, CDR2 YFSETQ. CDR3 length equals 15 residues.

This clone qualifies as medium-sized. The gene calls are TRBV4-2 and TRBJ2-1, with TRBD2 matching over 11 bases. The CDR3 runs 19 residues. Germline lookup yields CDR1 LGHNA and CDR2 YNFKEQ. The ends lost 4 bases at V and 0 bases at J; junction bases unmatched: 11. The CDR3: CASSPRLAGGPSSYNEQFF. In nucleotides, the CDR3 is TGTGCCAGCAGCCCGAGATTAGCGGGAGGGCCGAGCTCCTACAATGAGCAGTTCTTC.

The CDR3 is CASSPAGEYEQYF. As DNA, the CDR3 is TGTGCCAGCTCACCTGCGGGAGAATACGAGCAGTACTTC. This rearrangement joins TRBV18 to TRBJ2-7; 7 positions agree with TRBD2. Germline CDR1 and CDR2: KGHSH and LQKENI. V gave up 3 bases and J gave up 4 bases; unmatched junction bases: 3. The CDR3 length is 13 residues.

This clone was detected a few times. V is TRBV6-4 and J is TRBJ2-3; 8 bases agree with TRBD2. V shed 4 bases, J shed 4 bases, and the junction held 10 bases outside the gene matches. The germline CDR1 and CDR2 sequences are MRHNA and SNTAGT. This CDR3 spans 16 amino acids. The CDR3 nucleotides are TGTGCCAGCAGTGCAACTAGCGGATCAGGGCCAGATACGCAGTATTTT. This encodes CASSATSGSGPDTQYF.

In its sample, this clone was seen a few times. The CDR3 region is CASSQDDTSGPYNEQFF. The DNA for the CDR3 is TGCGCCAGCAGCCAAGATGACACTAGCGGCCCCTACAATGAGCAGTTCTTC. This sequence joins TRBV4-3 and TRBJ2-1; 8 positions agree with TRBD2. The CDR3 loop spans 17 amino acids. From germline, CDR1 is LGHNA and CDR2 YSLEER. J lost 2 bases, V lost 0 bases, and 6 bases had no gene match.

The V and J genes are TRBV7-8 and TRBJ2-1; no definite D call. Germline values: CDR1 SGHVS, CDR2 FQNEAQ. This CDR3 comprises 15 residues. Trimming took off 2 bases at V and 0 bases at J, with 8 bases between the two ends. The CDR3 loop reads CASSLKWSSYNEQFF. In DNA form, the CDR3 reads TGTGCCAGCAGCTTAAAATGGAGCTCCTACAATGAGCAGTTCTTC. Based on the CDR3 plus reference TRBV7-8 and TRBJ2-1, the full variable domain is GAGVSQSPRYKVAKRGQDVALRCDPISGHVSLFWYQQALGQGPEFLTYFQNEAQLDKSGLPSDRFFAERPEGSVSTLKIQRTQQEDSAVYLCASSLKWSSYNEQFFGPGTRLTVL.

This clone appeared a few times. One end of the junction varies from germline; a read error may be responsible. CDR3 sequence reads: CASALGALNTEAFF. The CDR3 DNA sequence: TGTGCTAGTGCTTTGGGGGCGTTGAACACTGAAGCTTTCTTT. The chain employs TRBV12-5 and TRBJ1-1, with D maybe TRBD1 (6 bases). From germline, CDR1 is LGHNT and CDR2 FRNRAP. The CDR3 runs to 14 residues.

The chain links TRBV5-1 to TRBJ2-1, with 12 bases aligning to TRBD2. CDR3 length: 14 residues. Unmatched junction bases numbered 7, after V lost 7 bases and J lost 8 bases. Per germline, CDR1 SGHRS and CDR2 YFSETQ. The CDR3 spells CASFRLAGVDEQFF. The CDR3 DNA reads as TGCGCCAGCTTCCGACTAGCGGGAGTCGATGAGCAGTTCTTC.

V and J are TRBV2 and TRBJ2-7; TRBD2 is a possible D gene (6 bases). Looked up from germline, CDR1 is SNHLY and CDR2 is FYNNEI. V was clipped by 3 bases and J by 0 bases, with 12 bases between them. The CDR3 is 15 amino acids. The CDR3 loop reads CASSERRALSYEQYF. As DNA, the CDR3 is TGTGCCAGCAGTGAGAGGAGGGCCCTCTCCTACGAGCAGTACTTC. The variable domain in full, completed from reference TRBV2 and TRBJ2-7, reads EPEVTQTPSHQVTQMGQEVILRCVPISNHLYFYWYRQILGQKVEFLVSFYNNEISEKSEIFDDQFSVERPDGSNFTLKIRSTKLEDSAMYFCASSERRALSYEQYFGPGTRLTVT.

The chain recombines TRBV4-2 with TRBJ2-3; 7 positions match TRBD2. This CDR3 has 15 amino acids. J lost 2 bases, V lost 5 bases, and 7 bases had no gene match. Germline V gene data show CDR1 as LGHNA and CDR2 as YNFKEQ. CDR3 residues: CASSSQAGFTDTQYF. The DNA of the CDR3 is TGTGCCAGCAGCTCCCAAGCGGGATTCACAGATACGCAGTATTTT.

The chain carries TRBV7-8 and TRBJ1-2; D call uncertain. Germline values: CDR1 SGHVS, CDR2 FQNEAQ. The CDR3 is 15 amino acids. Trimming removed 1 base from V and 3 bases from J, with 12 bases in between. The CDR3, as DNA: TGTGCCAGCAGCTTAGATCGCGGGAGTTACTATGGCTACACCTTC. This sequence encodes CASSLDRGSYYGYTF. Full variable domain (remainder filled in from reference TRBV7-8 and TRBJ1-2): GAGVSQSPRYKVAKRGQDVALRCDPISGHVSLFWYQQALGQGPEFLTYFQNEAQLDKSGLPSDRFFAERPEGSVSTLKIQRTQQEDSAVYLCASSLDRGSYYGYTFGSGTRLTVV.

This clone showed up just a few times. The V and J genes are TRBV19 and TRBJ2-5, with 10 bases that match TRBD1. The V gene end was trimmed by 5 bases and the J gene end by 3 bases; junction bases not matched to a gene: 9. From germline, CDR1 is LNHDA and CDR2 SQIVND (reference sequence). CDR3 length: 16 residues. DNA of the CDR3: TGTGCCAGTAGTCGATGGACAGGGGGGGTAGAAGAGACCCAGTACTTC. Translated: CASSRWTGGVEETQYF.

This chain joins TRBV9 and TRBJ2-1; D unclear. V was trimmed by 4 bases and J by 0 bases, leaving 17 bases between them. The CDR3 is made up of 17 amino acids. Germline V gives CDR1 SGDLS, CDR2 YYNGEE. This chain's CDR3 is CASSSPRLQSSYNEQFF. The CDR3 DNA reads as TGTGCCAGCAGCTCTCCTCGGCTACAGAGCTCCTACAATGAGCAGTTCTTC. Drawing the rest from reference TRBV9 and TRBJ2-1, the complete variable domain is DSGVTQTPKHLITATGQRVTLRCSPRSGDLSVYWYQQSLDQGLQFLIQYYNGEERAKGNILERFSAQQFPDLHSELNLSSLELGDSALYFCASSSPRLQSSYNEQFFGPGTRLTVL.

The chain carries TRBV27 and TRBJ2-7; 7 bases are a match to TRBD2. V lost 5 bases to trimming and J lost 3 bases; unmatched junction nucleotides: 16. This CDR3 region has 17 residues. Germline CDR1 is MNHEY and CDR2 is SMNVEV (reference sequence). CDR3 residues: CASSPAGVWSGGYEQYF. The CDR3 nucleotides are TGTGCCAGCAGTCCAGCTGGGGTCTGGTCGGGGGGCTACGAGCAGTACTTC.

A single count supports this clone. The chain carries TRBV7-9 and TRBJ2-1, with 12 nucleotides matching TRBD2. CDR1 is SEHNR, CDR2 FQNEAQ, per germline (reference sequence). The CDR3 runs 16 residues. Trimming at V came to 7 bases and at J to 6 bases, leaving 10 bases not matched to a gene. CDR3 loop: CASISRTSGTSNEQFF. The CDR3, as DNA: TGTGCCAGCATATCCCGGACTAGCGGGACCTCCAATGAGCAGTTCTTC.

This rearrangement joins TRBV5-6 to TRBJ1-5; no clear D gene. Germline V CDR1 and CDR2: SGHDT, YYEEEE. This CDR3 is built from 14 residues. The germline V and J ends were trimmed by 0 bases and 7 bases, with 11 bases remaining between them. CDR3 sequence reads: CASSLVRERQPQHF. CDR3 bases: TGTGCCAGCAGCTTGGTCCGGGAAAGACAGCCCCAGCATTTT.

This clone was found once. One end of the junction varies from germline; a read error may be responsible. In DNA, the CDR3 is TGTGCTAGCAGCTTGGGGCCCTCCCCCAATGAGCAGTTCTTC. This codes for CASSLGPSPNEQFF. The chain recombines TRBV7-7 with TRBJ2-1; a possible D gene is TRBD1 (5 bases). The length of the CDR3 is 14 residues. CDR1 and CDR2 (germline): SSHAT, FNYEAQ (reference sequence).

A note on this clone: Sequence at one end of the junction differs from germline and may be a read error. V usage is TRBV7-9 and J usage is TRBJ2-1; 11 nucleotides agree with TRBD1. The CDR3 sequence is 16 residues long. Germline V gives CDR1 SEHNR, CDR2 FQNEAQ (reference sequence). The chain's CDR3 is CSSSSPGQGVFNEQFF. The CDR3, as DNA: TGTTCCAGCAGTTCCCCGGGACAGGGGGTTTTTAATGAGCAGTTCTTC.

The genes are TRBV11-3 and TRBJ2-5; TRBD1 might be the D (5 bases). The CDR3 extends over 15 amino acids. Germline CDR1 SGHNT, CDR2 YENEEA. V shed 5 bases and J shed 3 bases, with 16 bases lying between them. CDR3 DNA sequence: TGTGCCAGCAGCCAAGGACACTTGCGCAAAGAGACCCAGTACTTC. It encodes CASSQGHLRKETQYF.